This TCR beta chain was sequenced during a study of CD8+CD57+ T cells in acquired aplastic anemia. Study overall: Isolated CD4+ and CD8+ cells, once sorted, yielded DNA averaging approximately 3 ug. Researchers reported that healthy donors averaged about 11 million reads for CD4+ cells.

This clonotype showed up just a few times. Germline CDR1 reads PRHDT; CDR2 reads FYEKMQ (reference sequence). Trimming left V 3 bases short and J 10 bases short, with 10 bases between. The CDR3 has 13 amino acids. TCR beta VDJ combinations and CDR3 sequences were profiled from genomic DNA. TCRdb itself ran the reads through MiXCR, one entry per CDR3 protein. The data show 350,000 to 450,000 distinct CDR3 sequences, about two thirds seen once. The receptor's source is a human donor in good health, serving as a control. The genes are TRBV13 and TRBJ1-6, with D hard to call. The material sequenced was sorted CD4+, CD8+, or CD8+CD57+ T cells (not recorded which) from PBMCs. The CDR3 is CASSFGDGSPLHF. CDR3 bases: TGTGCCAGCAGCTTCGGGGATGGGTCACCCCTCCACTTT.